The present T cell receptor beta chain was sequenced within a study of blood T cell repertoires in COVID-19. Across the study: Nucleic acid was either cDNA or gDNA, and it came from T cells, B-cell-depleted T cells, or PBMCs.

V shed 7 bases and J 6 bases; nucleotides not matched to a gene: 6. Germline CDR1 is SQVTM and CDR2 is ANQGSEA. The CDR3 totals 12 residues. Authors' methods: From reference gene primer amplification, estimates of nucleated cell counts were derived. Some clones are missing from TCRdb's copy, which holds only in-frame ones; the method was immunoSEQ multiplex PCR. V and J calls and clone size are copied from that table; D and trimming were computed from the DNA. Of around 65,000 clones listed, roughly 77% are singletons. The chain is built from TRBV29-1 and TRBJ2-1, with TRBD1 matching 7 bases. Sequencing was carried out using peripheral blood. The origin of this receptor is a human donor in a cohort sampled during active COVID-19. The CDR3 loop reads CSAYEGANEQFF. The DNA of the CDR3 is TGCAGCGCTTATGAGGGGGCCAATGAGCAGTTCTTC.